The T cell receptor beta chain described here comes from a study of T cells expressing NK-cell markers. Study-level background: The sequencing cohort of eight donors included seven HCMV-seropositive individuals and one seronegative individual. Whole-study findings and limits: For several donors, these clonotypes were likewise the leading ones in the CD3+CD56-NKG2C+ fraction.

This CDR3 spans 14 amino acids. Germline V gene lookup returns CDR1 SQVTM and CDR2 ANQGSEA. As to this clonotype: The antigen remains unidentified.

From its re-call of the 5' RACE reads, TCRdb lists each CDR3 protein once, without DNA. The sample data list tens of thousands of distinct CDR3 sequences. The clonotype comes from a woman between 18 and 69 years old in good health. The sequenced sample was blood T cells: a sorted CD56 or NKG2C T cell subset, CD4+ or CD8+ T cells, or bulk PBMC T cells (not recorded which). This sequence joins TRBV29-1 and TRBJ2-5. CDR3 residues: CSVEDGRIQETQYF.